Shown below are 25 T cell receptor beta chains from a single sample sequenced in a study of T cell changes during pregnancy in multiple sclerosis. Produced via immunoSEQ multiplex PCR; TCRdb's table is partial and in-frame only. The sample lists 90,000 to 100,000 clones, around 93% occurring once. This sample comprised peripheral blood, obtained in the first trimester of pregnancy. These TCRs come from a female donor with multiple sclerosis, enrolled in a pregnancy study.

V gene TRBV29-1 combines with J gene TRBJ1-5, with D maybe TRBD1 (5 bases). The germline V gene has CDR1 SQVTM and CDR2 ANQGSEA. The CDR3 runs to 14 residues. The V end was cut by 4 bases, the J end by 1 base, with 11 bases between. The CDR3 region is CSVVGGSSNQPQHF. The CDR3 DNA follows: TGCAGCGTTGTGGGGGGATCCAGCAATCAGCCCCAGCATTTT. The full variable domain, its missing parts supplied by reference TRBV29-1 and TRBJ1-5, is SAVISQKPSRDICQRGTSLTIQCQVDSQVTMMFWYRQQPGQSLTLIATANQGSEATYESGFVIDKFPISRPNLTFSTLTVSNMSPEDSSIYLCSVVGGSSNQPQHFGDGTRLSIL.

J is TRBJ1-5 and V is TRBV5-1; tentative D call: TRBD1 (6 bases). Germline V gives CDR1 SGHRS, CDR2 YFSETQ. V lost 6 bases and J 3 bases, leaving 13 bases between the germline ends. This CDR3 region has 14 residues. CDR3 sequence (DNA): TGCGCCAGCACCACGGGGGGGCTCAATCAGCCCCAGCATTTT. Encoded protein: CASTTGGLNQPQHF.

In its sample, this clone was seen once. This rearrangement joins TRBV5-1 to TRBJ1-3; the D gene is possibly TRBD1 (6 bases). Trimming stripped 0 bases from V and 9 bases from J, with 13 bases between. The CDR3 consists of 14 residues. CDR1 is SGHRS, CDR2 YFSETQ, per germline. The CDR3 spells CASSLAGTSPTIYF. The CDR3 DNA follows: TGCGCCAGCAGCTTGGCCGGGACAAGTCCCACCATATATTTT.

The chain carries TRBV10-3 and TRBJ1-6; 9 bases are shared with TRBD1. Germline assignment: CDR1 ENHRY and CDR2 SYGVKD. CDR3 length equals 12 residues. Unmatched junction bases numbered 4, after V lost 9 bases and J lost 10 bases. Here the CDR3 reads CAMGQGQSPLHF. CDR3 nucleotides: TGTGCCATGGGACAGGGTCAATCACCCCTCCACTTT.

The V call is TRBV5-5, the J call TRBJ1-4, with TRBD1 matching over 9 bases. The V and J ends lost 4 bases and 7 bases, in that order; junction bases with no gene match: 5. The CDR3 is 14 amino acids. The germline V gene encodes CDR1 SGHKS and CDR2 YYEKEE (reference sequence). CDR3 nucleotides: TGTGCCAGCAGCCTATGGACAGGGGCTGAAAAACTGTTTTTT. It specifies CASSLWTGAEKLFF.

The DNA for the CDR3 is TGTGCCAGCAGGCGCTCCAGGGTTTCCGATGAAAAACTGTTTTTT. Encoded protein: CASRRSRVSDEKLFF. V gene TRBV2 combines with J gene TRBJ1-4, with TRBD1 as a possible D gene (5 bases). Germline CDR1 and CDR2: SNHLY and FYNNEI. This CDR3 spans 15 amino acids. Trimming shortened V by 6 bases and J by 6 bases, and 17 bases separated the two germline ends.

This chain connects TRBV29-1 to TRBJ2-1, with 10 nucleotides matching TRBD2. The CDR3 totals 15 residues. J lost 1 base, V lost 6 bases, and 6 bases had no gene match. The V gene's germline CDR1 is SQVTM and CDR2 ANQGSEA. The CDR3: CSVASGGASYNEQFF. DNA of the CDR3: TGCAGCGTCGCAAGCGGGGGGGCGTCCTACAATGAGCAGTTCTTC.

This chain connects TRBV5-1 to TRBJ2-1; D possibly corresponds to TRBD2 (7 bases). Germline CDR1 and CDR2: SGHRS and YFSETQ. The CDR3 contains 15 residues. V lost 4 bases, J lost 2 bases, and 13 bases lay in between. CDR3 amino acids: CASSVWGGPYNEQFF. The CDR3 DNA reads as TGCGCCAGCAGCGTGTGGGGGGGCCCCTACAATGAGCAGTTCTTC.

The V gene is TRBV5-1, the J gene TRBJ2-1; TRBD1 is a possible D gene (5 bases). The CDR3 runs to 14 residues. The ends were cut back, 3 bases at V and 1 base at J, with 8 bases in the middle. CDR1 and CDR2 (germline): SGHRS, YFSETQ. The CDR3 is CASSSTVSYNEQFF. The CDR3, as DNA: TGCGCCAGCAGCTCGACAGTATCCTACAATGAGCAGTTCTTC.

This rearrangement joins TRBV13 to TRBJ2-5; a possible D gene is TRBD2 (5 bases). V was trimmed by 2 bases and J by 2 bases, leaving 9 bases between them. From germline, CDR1 is PRHDT and CDR2 FYEKMQ (reference sequence). The CDR3 runs 14 residues. CDR3 sequence: CASSLFERQETQYF. CDR3 nucleotide sequence: TGTGCCAGCAGCTTATTTGAGCGGCAAGAGACCCAGTACTTC.

The chain recombines TRBV18 with TRBJ1-1; TRBD1 matches at 10 bases. Germline V gene lookup returns CDR1 KGHSH and CDR2 LQKENI. V shed 5 bases and J 6 bases; nucleotides not matched to a gene: 9. This CDR3 has 15 amino acids. The CDR3 here is CASSFSGTGVAEAFF. The CDR3 nucleotides are TGTGCCAGCTCATTCTCGGGGACAGGGGTCGCTGAAGCTTTCTTT.

The chain employs TRBV5-4 and TRBJ2-3; 10 bases line up with TRBD1. CDR1 is SGHNT, CDR2 YYREEE, per germline (reference sequence). V dropped 4 bases and J dropped 5; count of bases not matched to a gene: 13. CDR3 length: 17 amino acids. The CDR3 DNA sequence: TGTGCCAGCAGCATCATGACTCCGGGACAGGGGCGAGATACGCAGTATTTT. The encoded protein is CASSIMTPGQGRDTQYF. The complete variable domain, with remaining parts taken from reference TRBV5-4 and TRBJ2-3, reads ETGVTQSPTHLIKTRGQQVTLRCSSQSGHNTVSWYQQALGQGPQFIFQYYREEENGRGNFPPRFSGLQFPNYSSELNVNALELDDSALYLCASSIMTPGQGRDTQYFGPGTRLTVL.

V usage is TRBV15 and J usage is TRBJ1-1, with TRBD1 matching 8 bases. Germline CDR1 and CDR2: LNHNV and YYDKDF (reference sequence). With V trimmed by 5 bases and J by 0 bases, 5 bases remained unmatched. The CDR3 extends over 15 amino acids. The CDR3 sequence is CATSARQGLNTEAFF. For the CDR3, the DNA is TGTGCCACCAGCGCCCGACAGGGGTTGAACACTGAAGCTTTCTTT.

The chain joins TRBV7-9 to TRBJ2-5; D remains ambiguous. This CDR3 spans 11 amino acids. Trimming removed 7 bases from V and 4 bases from J, with 7 bases in between. Germline CDR1 and CDR2: SEHNR and FQNEAQ (reference sequence). CDR3 nucleotide sequence: TGTGCCAGCATCTTCGGAGAGACCCAGTACTTC. It specifies CASIFGETQYF.

The V and J genes are TRBV30 and TRBJ2-5, with D possibly being TRBD2 (5 bases). CDR3 size: 11 residues. The V gene lost 5 bases and the J gene lost 5 bases, with 9 bases spanning the gap. The V gene's germline CDR1 is GTSNPN and CDR2 SVGIG (reference sequence). This CDR3 reads CAWGPGETQYF. The CDR3 region has the DNA TGTGCCTGGGGTCCGGGGGAGACCCAGTACTTC.

Here the CDR3 reads CASSSGGGYSPYEQYF. CDR3 coding DNA: TGCGCCAGCAGCTCGGGTGGGGGGTATTCCCCCTACGAGCAGTACTTC. The rearrangement joins TRBV5-1 to TRBJ2-7, with D perhaps TRBD2 (6 bases). V dropped 3 bases and J dropped 2 bases, with 18 bases sitting between them. The CDR3 consists of 16 residues. The germline gives CDR1 SGHRS, CDR2 YFSETQ.

The V gene is TRBV9, the J gene TRBJ2-4, with TRBD2 matching 12 bases. There are 19 residues in the CDR3. The V and J ends lost 3 bases and 0 bases, in that order; junction bases with no gene match: 10. CDR1 SGDLS and CDR2 YYNGEE come from the germline V gene. This CDR3 reads CASSATGLAGSLAKNIQYF. For the CDR3, the DNA is TGTGCCAGCAGCGCCACAGGACTAGCGGGGTCGCTAGCCAAAAACATTCAGTACTTC.

V and J are TRBV5-4 and TRBJ2-7, with TRBD1 as a possible D gene (5 bases). The V end was cut by 3 bases, the J end by 4 bases, with 11 bases between. The CDR3 is 13 amino acids. CDR1 is SGHNT, CDR2 YYREEE, per germline (reference sequence). CDR3 in amino acids: CASSSQGSYEQYF. CDR3 in DNA: TGTGCCAGCAGCTCCCAGGGCTCGTACGAGCAGTACTTC.

The chain joins TRBV5-4 to TRBJ2-7; D is perhaps TRBD1 (5 bases). CDR1 is SGHNT and CDR2 is YYREEE in the germline V gene (reference sequence). The CDR3 consists of 15 residues. Trimming took 0 bases from V and 7 from J, leaving 17 bases between them. The CDR3 DNA follows: TGTGCCAGCAGCTTGGAAAAAGTTTCCAGGGCGGAGCAGTACTTC. This gives the protein CASSLEKVSRAEQYF.

The chain uses TRBV19 and TRBJ1-1; no reliable D call. The V gene's germline CDR1 is LNHDA and CDR2 SQIVND (reference sequence). V was trimmed by 3 bases and J by 7 bases, leaving 18 bases between them. The CDR3 has 15 amino acids. The CDR3 region is CASSILGSGGDEAFF. DNA of the CDR3: TGTGCCAGTAGTATCCTAGGCAGCGGAGGCGATGAAGCTTTCTTT.

The gene calls are TRBV2 and TRBJ2-7, with 7 bases that match TRBD2. This CDR3 contains 13 residues. V lost 8 bases, J lost 2 bases, and 6 bases stayed unmatched. Germline CDR1 SNHLY, CDR2 FYNNEI. The CDR3 DNA reads TGTGCCAGCGAGCGGGGAAGGACCTACGAGCAGTACTTC. Amino acids: CASERGRTYEQYF.

V and J are TRBV11-3 and TRBJ2-1; 8 positions agree with TRBD2. Germline V lookup: CDR1 SGHNT, CDR2 YENEEA. The trim removed 5 bases at V and 2 bases at J, leaving 11 bases unmatched. The CDR3 covers 17 residues. CDR3 sequence reads: CASSALGGAVTYNEQFF. The CDR3, as DNA: TGTGCCAGCAGCGCCCTCGGGGGGGCCGTAACCTACAATGAGCAGTTCTTC.

The chain is built from TRBV19 and TRBJ1-5; D remains ambiguous. Germline V gene data show CDR1 as LNHDA and CDR2 as SQIVND (reference sequence). The CDR3 sequence is 17 residues long. V lost 4 bases and J lost 0, with 16 bases in between. CDR3 sequence reads: CASSSPRDLYSNQPQHF. CDR3 in DNA: TGTGCCAGTAGTAGCCCCCGGGATCTTTATAGCAATCAGCCCCAGCATTTT.

This chain links TRBV13 with TRBJ2-1; 8 positions match TRBD1. Per germline, CDR1 PRHDT and CDR2 FYEKMQ (reference sequence). J was trimmed by 3 bases and V by 0 bases; bases with no gene match: 4. The CDR3 has 16 residues. This CDR3 is CASSLGTGVDYNEQFF. The CDR3 DNA reads TGTGCCAGCAGCTTAGGGACAGGGGTGGACTACAATGAGCAGTTCTTC.

The gene calls are TRBV18 and TRBJ1-4; D call uncertain. The germline V gene encodes CDR1 KGHSH and CDR2 LQKENI. The CDR3 consists of 13 residues. Trimming removed 4 bases at V and 3 bases at J, with 6 bases between. The CDR3 nucleotides are TGTGCCAGCTCACTATCGTCTAATGAAAAACTGTTTTTT. Its protein is CASSLSSNEKLFF.